The present entry profiles one T cell receptor (beta chain) with its context. The CDR3 extends over 11 amino acids. From germline, CDR1 is MNHNS and CDR2 SASEGT. The data stem from a study of T cells expressing NK-cell markers. Turning to the study itself: The sequencing cohort of eight donors included seven HCMV-seropositive individuals and one seronegative individual.

TCRdb re-called the 5' RACE reads; every CDR3 protein appears as one record, without DNA. This table holds 200,000 to 300,000 distinct CDR3 sequences. This receptor was identified in a man younger than 30 in good health. The chain couples TRBV6-1 to TRBJ1-2. Specimen: blood T cells: a sorted CD56 or NKG2C T cell subset, CD4+ or CD8+ T cells, or bulk PBMC T cells (not recorded which). CDR3 region: CASRFSVGYTF.